One sample yielded the 15 T cell receptor beta chains listed below, sequenced in a study of PD-1 blockade in classical Hodgkin lymphoma. The repertoire was sequenced with immunoSEQ multiplex PCR; TCRdb's copy has only in-frame clones and lacks some. The sample lists about 97,000 clones; approximately 88% were seen once. Patients all relapsed after autologous stem cell transplantation, and there was variation in brentuximab vedotin exposure. The material was peripheral blood mononuclear cells (PBMCs), obtained at baseline. Receptor source: a human donor with classical Hodgkin lymphoma.

This clone appeared a single time. The chain carries TRBV6-5 and TRBJ2-2, with 9 bases that match TRBD2. Germline CDR1 MNHEY, CDR2 SVGAGI. J gave up 6 bases and V 6 bases, and 8 bases lay outside the gene matches. CDR3 length: 15 residues. CDR3 sequence: CASRVAGVSAGELFF. CDR3 sequence (DNA): TGTGCCAGCAGAGTAGCGGGAGTATCGGCCGGGGAGCTGTTTTTT.

This chain links TRBV27 with TRBJ1-5; D possibly corresponds to TRBD1 (5 bases). CDR1 and CDR2 from the germline V gene are MNHEY and SMNVEV (reference sequence). The V end was cut by 2 bases, the J end by 7 bases, with 15 bases between. There are 15 residues in the CDR3. The CDR3 sequence: CASSLGSGDEQPQHF. The CDR3 DNA sequence: TGTGCCAGCAGTTTAGGTTCGGGGGATGAGCAGCCCCAGCATTTT.

The V call is TRBV5-1, the J call TRBJ2-3; TRBD2 matches at 9 bases. CDR3 size: 16 residues. Germline V gene sequence: CDR1 SGHRS, CDR2 YFSETQ. J gave up 0 bases and V 0 bases, and 2 bases lay outside the gene matches. CDR3 loop: CASSLVAGGSTDTQYF. DNA for the CDR3: TGCGCCAGCAGCTTGGTGGCGGGAGGGAGCACAGATACGCAGTATTTT.

V and J are TRBV18 and TRBJ1-5; perhaps TRBD1 as D (5 bases). CDR1 and CDR2 from the germline V gene are KGHSH and LQKENI. There are 16 residues in the CDR3. V lost 4 bases to trimming and J lost 1 base, with 14 bases between them. DNA of the CDR3: TGTGCCAGCTCACTGTGGGGACCCCAAAGCAATCAGCCCCAGCATTTT. Protein sequence: CASSLWGPQSNQPQHF.

This chain joins TRBV28 and TRBJ2-1; 8 bases are shared with TRBD2. The germline CDR1 and CDR2 sequences are MDHEN and SYDVKM. V dropped 6 bases and J dropped 10; count of bases not matched to a gene: 8. The CDR3 spans 13 residues. CDR3 in amino acids: CASRGSGSLEQFF. The CDR3 DNA sequence: TGTGCCAGCAGGGGGAGCGGGAGTCTGGAGCAGTTCTTC.

There are a few counts of this clone. The gene calls are TRBV18 and TRBJ1-2, with D possibly being TRBD1 (5 bases). The V gene lost 2 bases and the J gene lost 4 bases, with 8 bases spanning the gap. This CDR3 has 13 amino acids. Germline V gives CDR1 KGHSH, CDR2 LQKENI. CDR3 amino acids: CASSPGGAYGYTF. DNA for the CDR3: TGTGCCAGCTCACCAGGAGGGGCCTATGGCTACACCTTC.

The J gene is TRBJ1-1, the V gene TRBV28; D is unclear. Germline V gene lookup returns CDR1 MDHEN and CDR2 SYDVKM. CDR3 size: 11 residues. Between the trimmed V and J ends, which lost 2 bases and 10 bases, there was a span of 8 bases. DNA of the CDR3: TGTGCCAGCAGTTTAGGATACGGAGCTTTCTTT. It encodes CASSLGYGAFF.

V gene TRBV29-1 combines with J gene TRBJ2-2; D ambiguous. Trimming stripped 2 bases from V and 4 bases from J, with 11 bases between. The CDR3 consists of 14 residues. Germline CDR1 SQVTM, CDR2 ANQGSEA. CDR3 nucleotide sequence: TGCAGCGTTGAAATCGGTTTAGGCACCGGGGAGCTGTTTTTT. It encodes CSVEIGLGTGELFF.

The chain joins TRBV9 to TRBJ1-2, with 7 bases identical to TRBD1. Germline-derived CDR1 and CDR2 are SGDLS and YYNGEE. J was trimmed by 4 bases and V by 4 bases; bases with no gene match: 7. The CDR3 consists of 14 residues. CDR3 sequence (DNA): TGTGCCAGCAGCCCTTCGACAGGGTTCTATGGCTACACCTTC. It specifies CASSPSTGFYGYTF.

This CDR3 reads CSVGEGAETQYF. The CDR3 region has the DNA TGCAGCGTTGGTGAGGGCGCGGAGACCCAGTACTTC. The V and J genes are TRBV29-1 and TRBJ2-5, with a possible D match to TRBD2 (5 bases). Germline V gives CDR1 SQVTM, CDR2 ANQGSEA. This CDR3 comprises 12 residues. The germline V and J ends were trimmed by 4 bases and 5 bases, with 11 bases remaining between them.

This sequence joins TRBV5-4 and TRBJ2-3, with 9 bases fitting TRBD2. This CDR3 contains 15 residues. Trimming removed 4 bases from V and 3 bases from J; junction bases left unmatched: 6. Germline CDR1 is SGHNT and CDR2 is YYREEE (reference sequence). The DNA for the CDR3 is TGTGCCAGCAGCGAGGGACTAGCCGGGACAGATACGCAGTATTTT. Translated, it gives CASSEGLAGTDTQYF.

The V call is TRBV5-5, the J call TRBJ2-7; TRBD2 matches at 7 bases. V lost 0 bases, J lost 5 bases, and 5 bases stayed unmatched. Looked up from germline, CDR1 is SGHKS and CDR2 is YYEKEE (reference sequence). This CDR3 has 14 residues. CDR3 sequence reads: CASSLVGRMDEQYF. The CDR3 DNA is TGTGCCAGCAGCTTGGTCGGGAGGATGGACGAGCAGTACTTC.

The chain carries TRBV19 and TRBJ2-2, with D perhaps TRBD1 (6 bases). V was cut by 7 bases and J by 3 bases, with 12 bases left in between. Looked up from germline, CDR1 is LNHDA and CDR2 is SQIVND (reference sequence). There are 14 residues in the CDR3. The CDR3 DNA is TGTGCCAGTAACAACAGGGAAGACACCGGGGAGCTGTTTTTT. Translating gives CASNNREDTGELFF.

This chain joins TRBV2 and TRBJ2-2; the match to TRBD2 covers 9 bases. J gave up 4 bases and V 6 bases, and 6 bases lay outside the gene matches. The CDR3 consists of 15 residues. Germline V gene sequence: CDR1 SNHLY, CDR2 FYNNEI. This chain's CDR3 is CASRFLAGSTGELFF. CDR3 in DNA: TGTGCCAGCAGGTTCCTAGCGGGATCCACCGGGGAGCTGTTTTTT.

V is TRBV19 and J is TRBJ2-1, with D possibly matching TRBD2 (7 bases). CDR1 is LNHDA, CDR2 SQIVND, per germline (reference sequence). V was trimmed by 3 bases and J by 7 bases, leaving 16 bases between them. The CDR3 totals 15 residues. CDR3 DNA: TGTGCCAGTAGTATTGGGGGCGGGAGAGGGAATGAGCAGTTCTTC. This translates into CASSIGGGRGNEQFF.